These 26 T cell receptor beta chains were all obtained from the same sample, sequenced in a study of Ad26.COV2.S vaccination and SARS-CoV-2 variants (dated by TCRdb to the early 2020s). Libraries were constructed by the immunoSEQ multiplex PCR assay. Imported from immuneACCESS, the table was reduced by TCRdb to in-frame sequences with V and J called. These copies leave out some clones; in studies compared against another copy, an unresolved V gene accounts for under half, and the cause of the remainder is not known. The sample profile shows approximately 480,000 clones; roughly 87% of them were found once. The ten largest clones add up to around 13% of the sample. Per the publication, the treatment or condition label means: around 19 received Ad26.COV2.S at low or high dose, single or two shots; five or six received placebo; per-sample allocation not given. Repertoires of vaccine and placebo recipients were sequenced from samples taken on day 63 after the first injection.

Sequences were derived from peripheral blood, sampled in a trial of Ad26.COV2.S vaccine versus placebo. Source of these receptors: a person aged 18-60 years who received the Ad26.COV2.S COVID-19 vaccine or a placebo.

V usage is TRBV28 and J usage is TRBJ1-1, with no clear D. Germline-derived CDR1 and CDR2 are MDHEN and SYDVKM. The CDR3 has 13 amino acids. Trimming left V 5 bases short and J 3 bases short, with 10 bases between. CDR3: CASSLPGDTEAFF. In nucleotides, the CDR3 is TGTGCCAGCAGTCTCCCGGGCGACACTGAAGCTTTCTTT.

The chain carries TRBV9 and TRBJ2-1; D possibly corresponds to TRBD1 (5 bases). Germline lookup yields CDR1 SGDLS and CDR2 YYNGEE. The V end lost 0 bases, the J end lost 9 bases, and 10 bases lay between the germline ends. The CDR3 has 13 amino acids. The CDR3 DNA follows: TGTGCCAGCAGCGTAGAACAGGTCAGTGAGCAGTTCTTC. It translates to CASSVEQVSEQFF. The full variable domain, in which reference TRBV9 and TRBJ2-1 provide the parts outside the CDR3, is DSGVTQTPKHLITATGQRVTLRCSPRSGDLSVYWYQQSLDQGLQFLIQYYNGEERAKGNILERFSAQQFPDLHSELNLSSLELGDSALYFCASSVEQVSEQFFGPGTRLTVL.

This chain links TRBV4-2 with TRBJ1-6, with a weak D call TRBD1 (5 bases). The CDR3 spans 16 residues. The V end lost 3 bases, the J end lost 5 bases, and 14 bases lay between the germline ends. In germline, CDR1 is LGHNA, CDR2 YNFKEQ. The CDR3 protein is CASSHGHWKDNSPLHF. The CDR3, as DNA: TGTGCCAGCAGCCACGGACATTGGAAGGATAATTCACCCCTCCACTTT.

The chain couples TRBV4-3 to TRBJ1-2, with D possibly TRBD1 on 6 matching bases. Germline CDR1 and CDR2: LGHNA and YSLEER. The CDR3 contains 15 residues. With 0 bases removed from V and 7 bases from J, the gap between germline ends came to 15 bases. The CDR3 DNA reads as TGCGCCAGCAGCCAAGATCGGGGGGCGGTTTCTGGCTACACCTTC. It translates to CASSQDRGAVSGYTF.

In the case of this clone: This CDR3 is also generated by other DNA sequences in the sample. The J gene is TRBJ2-1, the V gene TRBV7-2, with unresolved D. This CDR3 is built from 14 residues. From germline, CDR1 is SGHTA and CDR2 FQGNSA. V lost 1 base to trimming and J lost 2 bases, with 6 bases between them. The CDR3 protein is CASSLVSTYNEQFF. CDR3 nucleotide sequence: TGTGCCAGCAGCTTAGTGTCGACCTACAATGAGCAGTTCTTC. The whole variable domain, filled in from reference TRBV7-2 and TRBJ2-1, reads GAGVSQSPSNKVTEKGKDVELRCDPISGHTALYWYRQSLGQGLEFLIYFQGNSAPDKSGLPSDRFSAERTGGSVSTLTIQRTQQEDSAVYLCASSLVSTYNEQFFGPGTRLTVL.

This clone was recorded a few times. This rearrangement joins TRBV19 to TRBJ2-1; 8 bases match TRBD2. The CDR3 consists of 16 residues. Germline loops: CDR1 LNHDA, CDR2 SQIVND (reference sequence). With 3 bases clipped from V and 1 base from J, the junction kept 5 bases outside the gene matches. DNA of the CDR3: TGTGCCAGTAGTATTCTAGCGGGTAAATCCTACAATGAGCAGTTCTTC. Translating it yields CASSILAGKSYNEQFF.

This clone was found once. The rearrangement links TRBV4-3 to TRBJ2-2; D not resolved. The V and J ends lost 4 bases and 6 bases respectively, with 15 bases between them. The V gene's germline CDR1 is LGHNA and CDR2 YSLEER. This CDR3 is built from 15 residues. For the CDR3, the DNA is TGCGCCAGCAGCCGCGAGTCCCGGGTGGCCGGGGAGCTGTTTTTT. It codes for CASSRESRVAGELFF.

The chain employs TRBV27 and TRBJ2-5; D unresolved. Germline CDR1 MNHEY, CDR2 SMNVEV (reference sequence). The CDR3 covers 13 residues. V dropped 5 bases and J dropped 7 bases, with 14 bases sitting between them. DNA for the CDR3: TGTGCCAGCAGTCCCGCCCGGCCGGGGACCCAGTACTTC. Its protein product is CASSPARPGTQYF.

The genes are TRBV4-3 and TRBJ1-6; perhaps TRBD1 as D (6 bases). The germline V and J ends were trimmed by 0 bases and 10 bases, with 13 bases remaining between them. CDR1 LGHNA and CDR2 YSLEER come from the germline V gene. The CDR3 sequence is 15 residues long. This CDR3 reads CASSQDGGAGSPLHF. CDR3 nucleotides: TGCGCCAGCAGCCAAGATGGGGGGGCTGGGTCACCCCTCCACTTT.

This CDR3 is CASSFGGARELFF. As DNA, the CDR3 is TGTGCCAGCAGTTTCGGTGGGGCCCGGGAGCTGTTTTTT. The chain combines TRBV12-3 or TRBV12-4 with TRBJ2-2; D might be TRBD1 (5 bases). The germline V and J ends were trimmed by 3 bases and 9 bases, with 11 bases remaining between them. CDR3 size: 13 residues.

V and J are TRBV28 and TRBJ2-3; TRBD2 matches 12 bases. This CDR3 has 19 amino acids. Germline trimming cut 8 bases from V and 0 bases from J; bases unmatched to any gene: 15. Germline V gives CDR1 MDHEN, CDR2 SYDVKM. The CDR3 loop is CASWAGSLAGGLSTDTQYF. CDR3 nucleotide sequence: TGTGCCAGCTGGGCGGGATCGCTAGCGGGAGGGCTAAGCACAGATACGCAGTATTTT.

This clone was observed once. The chain carries TRBV7-2 and TRBJ1-1; D gene ambiguous. Trimming pared 1 base from V and 0 bases from J, leaving 9 bases between. CDR1 is SGHTA and CDR2 is FQGNSA in the germline V gene. This CDR3 comprises 15 residues. The CDR3 bases are TGTGCCAGCAGCTTAGTTGCGGTTATGAACACTGAAGCTTTCTTT. Protein sequence: CASSLVAVMNTEAFF.

This sequence joins TRBV4-1 and TRBJ2-3, with TRBD1 matching over 7 bases. The V gene end was trimmed by 5 bases and the J gene end by 1 base; junction bases not matched to a gene: 6. The CDR3 spans 15 residues. Germline CDR1 reads MGHRA; CDR2 reads YSYEKL. CDR3 protein: CASSSIGTGTDTQYF. In DNA, the CDR3 is TGCGCCAGCAGCTCTATTGGGACAGGCACAGATACGCAGTATTTT.

The CDR3 protein is CASSNGATNEKLFF. DNA of the CDR3: TGCGCCAGCAGCAATGGAGCAACTAATGAAAAACTGTTTTTT. The rearrangement uses TRBV5-1 and TRBJ1-4; no clear D gene. Deletions cut 4 bases from V and 0 bases from J, with 7 bases between. Germline V CDR1 and CDR2: SGHRS, YFSETQ. The CDR3 has 14 amino acids.

The chain joins TRBV6-2 or TRBV6-3 to TRBJ2-2, with D possibly being TRBD1 (5 bases). Germline CDR1 reads MNHEY; CDR2 reads SVGEGT. The V end was cut by 5 bases, the J end by 9 bases, with 16 bases between. CDR3 length: 14 amino acids. The CDR3 loop is CASSNRQSGWELFF. Written as DNA, the CDR3 is TGTGCCAGCAGTAACCGACAGTCTGGCTGGGAGCTGTTTTTT.

The chain combines TRBV5-8 with TRBJ2-2, with a tentative D call TRBD2 (6 bases). V was clipped by 1 base and J by 5 bases, with 15 bases between them. CDR1 SGHTS and CDR2 YDEGEE come from the germline V gene. CDR3 length: 16 amino acids. The CDR3 loop reads CASSLPGPGRTGELFF. The DNA of the CDR3 is TGTGCCAGCAGCTTGCCGGGACCAGGGAGGACCGGGGAGCTGTTTTTT.

V is TRBV7-9 and J is TRBJ1-1; D uncertain. Germline CDR1 is SEHNR and CDR2 is FQNEAQ (reference sequence). V was clipped by 3 bases and J by 0 bases, with 8 bases between them. CDR3 length: 14 residues. CDR3 bases: TGTGCCAGCAGCTTCGGCAGGTTGAACACTGAAGCTTTCTTT. This translates into CASSFGRLNTEAFF. The full variable domain, rest sourced from reference TRBV7-9 and TRBJ1-1, is DTGVSQNPRHKITKRGQNVTFRCDPISEHNRLYWYRQTLGQGPEFLTYFQNEAQLEKSRLLSDRFSAERPKGSFSTLEIQRTEQGDSAMYLCASSFGRLNTEAFFGQGTRLTVV.

V gene TRBV28 combines with J gene TRBJ2-1; 7 nucleotides match TRBD2. CDR1 MDHEN and CDR2 SYDVKM come from the germline V gene. The CDR3 spans 14 residues. V lost 5 bases and J lost 6; bases outside the gene matches: 7. CDR3 nucleotides: TGTGCCAGCAGTCGACTAGCCCTGGGCAATGAGCAGTTCTTC. Amino acids: CASSRLALGNEQFF. The full variable domain, completed using reference TRBV28 and TRBJ2-1, is DVKVTQSSRYLVKRTGEKVFLECVQDMDHENMFWYRQDPGLGLRLIYFSYDVKMKEKGDIPEGYSVSREKKERFSLILESASTNQTSMYLCASSRLALGNEQFFGPGTRLTVL.

The gene calls are TRBV5-5 and TRBJ1-2; TRBD1 matches at 10 bases. The CDR3 runs to 17 residues. The V segment lost 4 bases and the J segment 0 bases; nucleotides outside the gene matches: 9. Looked up from germline, CDR1 is SGHKS and CDR2 is YYEKEE (reference sequence). The CDR3 bases are TGTGCCAGCAGCCTCCGGGACAGGGGAGATACTAACTATGGCTACACCTTC. Its translation is CASSLRDRGDTNYGYTF. The variable domain in full, completed from reference TRBV5-5 and TRBJ1-2, reads DAGVTQSPTHLIKTRGQQVTLRCSPISGHKSVSWYQQVLGQGPQFIFQYYEKEERGRGNFPDRFSARQFPNYSSELNVNALLLGDSALYLCASSLRDRGDTNYGYTFGSGTRLTVV.

The V and J genes are TRBV12-3 or TRBV12-4 and TRBJ2-7, with D possibly called TRBD1 or TRBD2 (5 bases each). V lost 3 bases, J lost 0 bases, and 6 bases lay in between. This CDR3 spans 13 amino acids. For the CDR3, the DNA is TGTGCCAGCAGTTTTGGGACCTCCTACGAGCAGTACTTC. Amino acids: CASSFGTSYEQYF.

J is TRBJ2-5 and V is TRBV5-1; D is undetermined. Trimming removed 7 bases from V and 2 bases from J, with 18 bases in between. Germline CDR1 is SGHRS and CDR2 is YFSETQ. This CDR3 spans 15 amino acids. CDR3 nucleotide sequence: TGCGCCAGCGGACCGGACGGCAGTGCGCAAGAGACCCAGTACTTC. As protein: CASGPDGSAQETQYF.

This chain connects TRBV5-1 to TRBJ1-2; weak D call: TRBD1 (6 bases). CDR3 length: 15 amino acids. V was trimmed by 4 bases and J by 4 bases, leaving 17 bases between them. Germline CDR1 is SGHRS and CDR2 is YFSETQ. CDR3 DNA: TGCGCCAGCAGCCCGGCCTCGGGGGGCTTCTATGGCTACACCTTC. Protein product: CASSPASGGFYGYTF.

This clone was counted a few times. The chain has TRBV6-2 or TRBV6-3 and TRBJ2-7; TRBD2 agrees at 8 bases. Per germline, CDR1 MNHEY and CDR2 SVGEGT. Trimming removed 6 bases from V and 6 bases from J; junction bases left unmatched: 10. This CDR3 contains 14 residues. The CDR3 bases are TGTGCCAGCAGCGGAAAGCGGGAGAGTGTCGAGCAGTACTTC. This sequence encodes CASSGKRESVEQYF.

The gene calls are TRBV12-3 or TRBV12-4 and TRBJ1-2; possibly TRBD1 for D (6 bases). The CDR3 has 13 residues. V gave up 1 base and J gave up 7 bases, with 10 bases separating them. CDR3 residues: CASSLGQGIGYTF. CDR3 DNA: TGTGCCAGCAGTTTAGGTCAGGGGATTGGCTACACCTTC.

This clone has just a few counts. V is TRBV4-3 and J is TRBJ2-2; D remains unclear. V lost 0 bases, J lost 3 bases, and 11 bases lay in between. Germline loops: CDR1 LGHNA, CDR2 YSLEER. There are 16 residues in the CDR3. The DNA of the CDR3 is TGCGCCAGCAGCCAAGATCTGGCAGGATACACCGGGGAGCTGTTTTTT. Translated, it gives CASSQDLAGYTGELFF.

The chain has TRBV29-1 and TRBJ1-5; D unclear. Trimming left V 6 bases short and J 5 bases short, with 11 bases between. Germline V lookup: CDR1 SQVTM, CDR2 ANQGSEA. The CDR3 consists of 12 residues. The CDR3 DNA reads TGCAGCGTGTCATCCAGCGATCAGCCCCAGCATTTT. It specifies CSVSSSDQPQHF. Looking up the rest from reference TRBV29-1 and TRBJ1-5 gives the full variable domain: SAVISQKPSRDICQRGTSLTIQCQVDSQVTMMFWYRQQPGQSLTLIATANQGSEATYESGFVIDKFPISRPNLTFSTLTVSNMSPEDSSIYLCSVSSSDQPQHFGDGTRLSIL.